The source of this T cell receptor beta chain is a study of somatic mutations in cytotoxic T cells in rheumatoid arthritis. Blood donors with median age about 51 years (range about 20-80), 55% female, served as healthy controls. V was shortened by 5 bases and J by 8 bases, with 10 bases between the two germline ends. This CDR3 has 11 amino acids. CDR1 is MNHEY, CDR2 SMNVEV, per germline (reference sequence). Sequencing used immunoSEQ multiplex PCR; TCRdb keeps in-frame clones, though not all of them. The repertoire holds 9,000 to 15,000 clones, with 70% to 80% as singletons. The sequenced sample consisted of CD8+ T cells sorted from blood. The TCR sequence derives from a man between 65 and 80 years old in good health. The gene calls are TRBV27 and TRBJ2-7; D is perhaps TRBD2 (5 bases). DNA of the CDR3: TGTGCCAGCAGTGGAAGCGGTAAGCAGTACTTC. Translation: CASSGSGKQYF.